Listed here are 32 T cell receptor beta chains from one sample, sequenced in a study of OX40 agonist ivuxolimab in advanced cancers. Produced via immunoSEQ multiplex PCR; TCRdb's table is partial and in-frame only. The sample contains some 45,000 clones, around 87% of which appear only once. The material was CD4+ or CD8+ T cells sorted from blood, obtained in a trial of the OX40 agonist ivuxolimab. The source is an adult with an advanced solid tumor such as melanoma, head and neck, liver or kidney cancer.

This chain joins TRBV19 and TRBJ1-2, with 8 bases aligning to TRBD1. This CDR3 contains 16 residues. Germline V gene data show CDR1 as LNHDA and CDR2 as SQIVND (reference sequence). The junction had 14 bases not matched to a gene; V was cut back by 3 bases and J by 8 bases. DNA of the CDR3: TGTGCCAGTAGTATCTTATCCCAGGGGGCGCGTGTGGGCTACACCTTC. Its translation: CASSILSQGARVGYTF.

The V gene is TRBV21-1, the J gene TRBJ1-5. TRBV21-1 corresponds to a pseudogene. CDR3 length: 16 residues. CDR3 protein: CASSKFRDGGYQPQHF. Here the CDR3 DNA reads TGTGCCAGCAGCAAGTTTCGGGACGGAGGGTATCAGCCCCAGCATTTT.

The chain combines TRBV6-5 with TRBJ2-5; D might be TRBD1 (5 bases). The CDR3 has 16 amino acids. In germline, CDR1 is MNHEY, CDR2 SVGAGI. Trimming left V 0 bases short and J 5 bases short, with 16 bases between. The chain's CDR3 is CASSYSTDPLGETQYF. In nucleotides, the CDR3 is TGTGCCAGCAGTTACTCGACAGACCCCTTAGGGGAGACCCAGTACTTC.

The chain's CDR3 is CASGKPGQGVYEQFF. CDR3 coding DNA: TGTGCCAGTGGGAAACCGGGACAGGGGGTGTATGAGCAGTTCTTC. The rearrangement uses TRBV19 and TRBJ2-1; 11 nucleotides line up with TRBD1. CDR3 size: 15 residues. Germline lookup yields CDR1 LNHDA and CDR2 SQIVND (reference sequence). V lost 8 bases and J lost 8; bases outside the gene matches: 11.

V and J are TRBV7-6 and TRBJ2-1; no clear D gene. Germline CDR1 reads SGHVS; CDR2 reads FNYEAQ. The CDR3 contains 14 residues. V was clipped by 4 bases and J by 9 bases, with 16 bases between them. This CDR3 is CASSSIPSPAEQFF. CDR3 coding DNA: TGTGCCAGCAGCTCCATCCCAAGCCCAGCTGAGCAGTTCTTC.

This clone was counted a few times. The chain links TRBV21-1 to TRBJ1-5; TRBD1, the table's D call, lacks a check against the DNA. TRBV21-1 counts as a pseudogene. The CDR3 has 13 residues. The CDR3 loop reads CASSYDRNQPQHF. Written as DNA, the CDR3 is TGTGCCAGCAGCTACGACAGGAATCAGCCCCAGCATTTT.

V usage is TRBV5-8 and J usage is TRBJ1-5; unclear D gene. V lost 4 bases and J 4 bases, leaving 12 bases between the germline ends. Germline V gives CDR1 SGHTS, CDR2 YDEGEE. CDR3 length: 14 amino acids. The DNA of the CDR3 is TGTGCCAGCAGCCGGACTTTTGGGAATCAGCCCCAGCATTTT. It encodes CASSRTFGNQPQHF.

J is TRBJ2-5 and V is TRBV28; 10 bases match TRBD2. Germline V CDR1 and CDR2: MDHEN, SYDVKM. The CDR3 sequence is 14 residues long. V trimming: 5 bases; J trimming: 5 bases; junction bases outside the gene matches: 5. The CDR3 region has the DNA TGTGCCAGCAGTCCAGCGGGGGGGCTTGAGACCCAGTACTTC. The encoded protein is CASSPAGGLETQYF.

This chain connects TRBV7-7 to TRBJ2-5; possible D gene TRBD2, 6 bases. This CDR3 spans 15 amino acids. Trimming cost V 8 bases and J 0 bases, with 16 bases left between them. CDR1 SSHAT and CDR2 FNYEAQ come from the germline V gene (reference sequence). The CDR3, as DNA: TGTGCCAGCCCCTTGAGGGAGGCGTACCAAGAGACCCAGTACTTC. This gives the protein CASPLREAYQETQYF.

The chain uses TRBV5-4 and TRBJ2-5, with D possibly matching TRBD1 (6 bases). Germline V lookup: CDR1 SGHNT, CDR2 YYREEE (reference sequence). The CDR3 spans 16 residues. The V end was cut by 4 bases, the J end by 1 base, with 17 bases between. CDR3 region: CASSRIGQGIQETQYF. The CDR3 DNA reads as TGTGCCAGCAGCCGCATAGGGCAGGGGATCCAAGAGACCCAGTACTTC.

CDR3 nucleotide sequence: TGTGCCAGCAGCCCTGGGCCGGGACAGACTTACAATGAGCAGTTCTTC. Translation: CASSPGPGQTYNEQFF. The rearrangement joins TRBV5-5 to TRBJ2-1; 7 bases map to TRBD1. This CDR3 spans 16 amino acids. With V trimmed by 4 bases and J by 4 bases, 11 bases remained unmatched. Germline V gives CDR1 SGHKS, CDR2 YYEKEE (reference sequence).

V and J are TRBV5-1 and TRBJ1-5; the D is unclear. Germline CDR1 and CDR2: SGHRS and YFSETQ. This CDR3 is built from 13 residues. The V and J ends lost 0 bases and 5 bases respectively, with 6 bases between them. The DNA for the CDR3 is TGCGCCAGCAGCTTGGGCGGGGATCAGCCCCAGCATTTT. Protein: CASSLGGDQPQHF.

V is TRBV7-3 and J is TRBJ2-2, with a weak D call TRBD1 (5 bases). The CDR3 loop spans 16 amino acids. Germline loops: CDR1 SGHTA, CDR2 FQGTGA. V was clipped by 2 bases and J by 2 bases, with 12 bases between them. CDR3 amino acids: CASSLGAGPNTGELFF. CDR3 DNA: TGTGCCAGCAGCTTAGGGGCAGGGCCAAACACCGGGGAGCTGTTTTTT.

As for this clone: A junction end diverges from the germline sequence, so it may reflect a read error. The rearrangement links TRBV15 to TRBJ1-4; tentative D call: TRBD1 (5 bases). CDR1 is LNHNV, CDR2 YYDKDF, per germline (reference sequence). The CDR3 consists of 15 residues. The CDR3 DNA follows: TGTGCCACCAGCGGAGACAGAACAACTAATGAAAAACTGTTTTTT. Protein product: CATSGDRTTNEKLFF.

V and J are TRBV6-1 and TRBJ1-2; no firm D call. Germline CDR1 and CDR2: MNHNS and SASEGT. CDR3 size: 13 residues. The V and J ends lost 4 bases and 8 bases respectively, with 14 bases between them. CDR3 loop: CASSVLPSEGYTF. DNA for the CDR3: TGTGCCAGCAGTGTTCTCCCCTCGGAGGGCTACACCTTC.

The CDR3 bases are TGTGCCAGCAGCTCCTTAGGAAGCAATCAGCCCCAGCATTTT. Protein product: CASSSLGSNQPQHF. This chain uses TRBV5-6 with TRBJ1-5, with no clear D. Germline CDR1 and CDR2: SGHDT and YYEEEE. CDR3 length: 14 amino acids. V lost 3 bases and J 1 base, leaving 8 bases between the germline ends.

J is TRBJ2-1 and V is TRBV5-1; 11 nucleotides match TRBD2. With V trimmed by 4 bases and J by 1 base, 4 bases remained unmatched. The CDR3 extends over 16 amino acids. Germline CDR1 reads SGHRS; CDR2 reads YFSETQ. The CDR3 nucleotides are TGCGCCAGCAGCACCGTAGCGGGAGGGTCCTACAATGAGCAGTTCTTC. As protein: CASSTVAGGSYNEQFF.

The chain uses TRBV6-4 and TRBJ2-1; 8 nucleotides line up with TRBD2. The J segment lost 0 bases and the V segment lost 2 bases, leaving 0 bases of the junction unmatched. CDR1 and CDR2 (germline): MRHNA, SNTAGT. The CDR3 spans 15 residues. CDR3 amino acids: CASSDSGSSYNEQFF. CDR3 in DNA: TGTGCCAGCAGTGACAGCGGGAGCTCCTACAATGAGCAGTTCTTC.

This clone was observed a single time. V usage is TRBV28 and J usage is TRBJ1-2; a possible D gene is TRBD1 (6 bases). Germline V CDR1 and CDR2: MDHEN, SYDVKM. The CDR3 is 14 residues long. V dropped 6 bases and J dropped 2 bases, with 13 bases sitting between them. The CDR3 here is CASSTTGSNYGYTF. For the CDR3, the DNA is TGTGCCAGCAGCACTACAGGGAGCAACTATGGCTACACCTTC.

V gene TRBV28 combines with J gene TRBJ2-2; D not resolved. Germline CDR1 reads MDHEN; CDR2 reads SYDVKM. V was clipped by 8 bases and J by 5 bases, with 12 bases between them. The CDR3 totals 13 residues. CDR3 DNA: TGTGCCAGCGCCTCCTCGTCTACCGGGGAGCTGTTTTTT. Translating it yields CASASSSTGELFF.

The chain carries TRBV6-6 and TRBJ2-7; either TRBD1 or TRBD2 may fit D (5 bases each). V lost 5 bases and J lost 3, with 14 bases in between. The CDR3 runs to 14 residues. The germline V gene has CDR1 MNHNY and CDR2 SVGAGI (reference sequence). CDR3 coding DNA: TGTGCCAGCAGTGAGGGACCTCCCATCTACGAGCAGTACTTC. It codes for CASSEGPPIYEQYF.

Worth noting for this clone: Other DNA sequences in the sample encode the same CDR3. The chain is built from TRBV25-1 and TRBJ1-1, with D tentatively TRBD1 (5 bases). CDR3 size: 12 residues. V lost 3 bases, J lost 8 bases, and 10 bases lay in between. Looked up from germline, CDR1 is MGHDK and CDR2 is SYGVNS. The CDR3 nucleotides are TGTGCCAGCAGTGAGCTCGGGGGGGAAGCTTTCTTT. Protein sequence: CASSELGGEAFF.

The chain has TRBV4-1 and TRBJ2-6; 8 nucleotides match TRBD1. Germline lookup yields CDR1 MGHRA and CDR2 YSYEKL. The CDR3 has 16 amino acids. J gave up 4 bases and V 3 bases, and 5 bases lay outside the gene matches. The CDR3 sequence is CASSQSRGRGANVLTF. In nucleotides, the CDR3 is TGCGCCAGCAGCCAGAGCAGGGGGCGAGGGGCCAACGTCCTGACTTTC.

This chain uses TRBV10-2 with TRBJ1-2; D call uncertain. Germline loops: CDR1 WSHSY, CDR2 SAAADI. Trimming cost V 2 bases and J 8 bases, with 12 bases left between them. This CDR3 is 13 amino acids long. CDR3 in amino acids: CASSESRRTGYTF. The CDR3 bases are TGCGCCAGCAGTGAGAGTCGGCGAACGGGCTACACCTTC.

The sample holds one count of this clone. The V call is TRBV30, the J call TRBJ2-7; D may be TRBD2 (5 bases). CDR3 size: 15 residues. V lost 4 bases, J lost 5 bases, and 21 bases lay in between. Germline V lookup: CDR1 GTSNPN, CDR2 SVGIG (reference sequence). CDR3 region: CAWNRYEGVAHEQYF. Written as DNA, the CDR3 is TGTGCCTGGAACCGGTACGAGGGAGTCGCCCACGAGCAGTACTTC. Variable domain in full (rest from reference TRBV30 and TRBJ2-7): SQTIHQWPATLVQPVGSPLSLECTVEGTSNPNLYWYRQAAGRGLQLLFYSVGIGQISSEVPQNLSASRPQDRQFILSSKKLLLSDSGFYLCAWNRYEGVAHEQYFGPGTRLTVT.

The chain joins TRBV14 to TRBJ2-3; D is uncertain. V was trimmed by 3 bases and J by 2 bases, leaving 0 bases between them. The CDR3 length is 11 residues. Germline lookup yields CDR1 SGHDN and CDR2 FVKESK. The CDR3 DNA follows: TGTGCCAGCAGCCACACAGATACGCAGTATTTT. Translated, it gives CASSHTDTQYF.

This clone was recorded a few times. The V and J genes are TRBV7-2 and TRBJ2-7, with D unclear. Germline V gene lookup returns CDR1 SGHTA and CDR2 FQGNSA. Between the trimmed V and J ends, which lost 3 bases and 5 bases, there was a span of 11 bases. This CDR3 contains 13 residues. The CDR3 protein is CASSLGPRDEQYF. Here the CDR3 DNA reads TGTGCCAGCAGCTTGGGTCCCCGGGACGAGCAGTACTTC.

The J gene is TRBJ2-5, the V gene TRBV7-9; D gene uncertain. The germline CDR1 and CDR2 sequences are SEHNR and FQNEAQ (reference sequence). Trimming stripped 4 bases from V and 5 bases from J, with 5 bases between. The CDR3 spans 11 residues. The CDR3 DNA is TGTGCCAGCAGCTCCGCGGAGACCCAGTACTTC. Translated: CASSSAETQYF.

This sequence joins TRBV19 and TRBJ2-2; D is undetermined. Deletions cut 0 bases from V and 6 bases from J, with 5 bases between. Germline V CDR1 and CDR2: LNHDA, SQIVND (reference sequence). This CDR3 is 13 amino acids long. CDR3 amino acids: CASSIDRAGELFF. Here the CDR3 DNA reads TGTGCCAGTAGTATAGATAGAGCCGGGGAGCTGTTTTTT.

The V gene is TRBV7-9, the J gene TRBJ1-1, with TRBD1 matching 7 bases. Germline CDR1 SEHNR, CDR2 FQNEAQ (reference sequence). Trimming took 1 base from V and 3 from J; bases not matched to a gene: 5. This CDR3 is built from 15 residues. The CDR3 here is CASSLGGGTDTEAFF. The CDR3 bases are TGTGCCAGCAGCTTAGGGGGCGGGACAGACACTGAAGCTTTCTTT.

The genes are TRBV2 and TRBJ1-5, with D possibly being TRBD1 (5 bases). The V end was cut by 1 base, the J end by 9 bases, with 13 bases between. CDR3 size: 14 residues. Germline CDR1 is SNHLY and CDR2 is FYNNEI. CDR3 coding DNA: TGTGCCAGCAGTGAAGAGGGCAGGGATTGGCCCCAGCATTTT. Translated: CASSEEGRDWPQHF.

This chain uses TRBV6-1 with TRBJ1-2, with a possible D match to TRBD1 (6 bases). The germline V gene encodes CDR1 MNHNS and CDR2 SASEGT. Between the trimmed V and J ends, which lost 4 bases and 4 bases, there was a span of 13 bases. The CDR3 is made up of 14 amino acids. The CDR3 coding sequence is TGTGCCAGCAGTGGGCTGGACAGAAGCTATGGCTACACCTTC. Encoded protein: CASSGLDRSYGYTF.